This T cell receptor (beta chain) stems from a study of cytomegalovirus exposure and HLA in healthy donors. Study summary: A prior analysis found about 120 million unique TCR beta sequences from approximately 190 million T cells.

Notes on this clone: Its antigen is as yet unknown.

The ends were cut back, 8 bases at V and 0 bases at J, with 14 bases in the middle. The CDR3 extends over 14 amino acids. Germline assignment: CDR1 SNHLY and CDR2 FYNNEI. Study-level points and caveats: Later, TCR association rates were found to vary by HLA locus, highest for DRB1 and lowest for HLA-C.

Vbeta (60) and Jbeta (13) primers were used in the PCR. Assay: immunoSEQ multiplex PCR; the TCRdb copy retains only in-frame clones and omits some. The repertoire consists of approximately 190,000 clones, with roughly 84% occurring once and the leading ten covering about 2.6%. The specimen was PBMCs. The sequence was collected from a woman aged 45-65 years in good health and CMV-seropositive. The V call is TRBV2, the J call TRBJ2-7; a possible D gene is TRBD1 (6 bases). The chain's CDR3 is CASDTGTSSYEQYF. The CDR3 DNA follows: TGTGCCAGCGACACAGGGACGAGCTCCTACGAGCAGTACTTC.